Given below is one T cell receptor beta chain in context. The antigen is not known. Repertoires were generated with immunoSEQ multiplex PCR, while TCRdb's copy carries only in-frame clones and drops some. The data hold 11,000 or so clones, with around 87% observed a single time. These data originate in a study of a mutant IDH1 vaccine in newly diagnosed glioma. Noted time point: week 5, during vaccination. All doses held 300 ug of mutant IDH1 20-mer peptide, with topical imiquimod. This sequence was found in a woman aged 40 to 49 with glioma. Some clones in this sample may be carry-over from other donors' samples. The sample was PBMCs, taken from a glioma patient whose treatment included an IDH1 peptide vaccine.

This chain's CDR3 is CASSFRQEKFYEQYF. CDR3 bases: TGTGCCAGCAGTTTTCGACAGGAGAAATTCTACGAGCAGTACTTC. The J gene is TRBJ2-7, the V gene TRBV6-1; TRBD1 is a possible D gene (6 bases). This CDR3 region has 15 residues. CDR1 is MNHNS and CDR2 is SASEGT in the germline V gene. V was cut by 5 bases and J by 3 bases, with 17 bases left in between.